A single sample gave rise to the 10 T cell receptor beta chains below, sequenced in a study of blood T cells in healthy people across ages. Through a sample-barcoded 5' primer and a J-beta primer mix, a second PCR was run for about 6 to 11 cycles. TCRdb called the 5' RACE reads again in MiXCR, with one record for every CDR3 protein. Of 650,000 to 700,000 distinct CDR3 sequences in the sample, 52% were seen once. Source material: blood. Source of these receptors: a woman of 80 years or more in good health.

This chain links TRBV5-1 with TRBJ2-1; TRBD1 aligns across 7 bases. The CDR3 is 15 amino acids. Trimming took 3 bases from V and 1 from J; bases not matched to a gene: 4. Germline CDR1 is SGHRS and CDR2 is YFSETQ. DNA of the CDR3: TGCGCCAGCAGCTATACAGGGGAGTCCTACAATGAGCAGTTCTTC. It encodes CASSYTGESYNEQFF.

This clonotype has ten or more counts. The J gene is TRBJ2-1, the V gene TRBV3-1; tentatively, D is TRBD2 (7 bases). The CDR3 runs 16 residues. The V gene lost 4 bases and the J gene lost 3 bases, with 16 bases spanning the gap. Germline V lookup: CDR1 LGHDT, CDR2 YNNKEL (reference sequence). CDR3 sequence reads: CASSLLGGAGYNEQFF. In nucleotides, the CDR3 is TGTGCCAGCAGCCTCTTAGGGGGGGCGGGCTACAATGAGCAGTTCTTC.

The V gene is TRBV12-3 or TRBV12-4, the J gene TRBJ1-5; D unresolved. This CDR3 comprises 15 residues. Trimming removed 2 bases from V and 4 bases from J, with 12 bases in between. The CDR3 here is CASSLWVVQNQPQHF. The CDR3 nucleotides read TGTGCCAGCAGTTTATGGGTCGTACAGAATCAGCCCCAGCATTTT.

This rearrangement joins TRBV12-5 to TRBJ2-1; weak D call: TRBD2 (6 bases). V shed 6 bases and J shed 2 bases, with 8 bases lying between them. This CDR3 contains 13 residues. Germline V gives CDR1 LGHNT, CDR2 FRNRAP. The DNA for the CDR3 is TGTGCTAGTGGGGAGGGAACCTACAATGAGCAGTTCTTC. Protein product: CASGEGTYNEQFF.

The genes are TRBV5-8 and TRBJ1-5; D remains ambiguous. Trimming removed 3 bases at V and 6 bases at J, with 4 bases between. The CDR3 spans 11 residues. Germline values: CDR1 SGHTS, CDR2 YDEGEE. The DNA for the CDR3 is TGTGCCAGCAGCTATAGTCAGCCCCAGCATTTT. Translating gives CASSYSQPQHF.

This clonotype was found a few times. In DNA, the CDR3 is TGCGCCAGCAGCTCCAGCGCCGGGACAGCTCTTCGACCAACTCATTACGAGCAGTACTTC. Amino acid sequence: CASSSSAGTALRPTHYEQYF. V and J are TRBV5-1 and TRBJ2-7; 7 bases match TRBD1. With 3 bases clipped from V and 4 bases from J, the junction kept 25 bases outside the gene matches. This CDR3 has 20 residues. The germline V gene has CDR1 SGHRS and CDR2 YFSETQ.

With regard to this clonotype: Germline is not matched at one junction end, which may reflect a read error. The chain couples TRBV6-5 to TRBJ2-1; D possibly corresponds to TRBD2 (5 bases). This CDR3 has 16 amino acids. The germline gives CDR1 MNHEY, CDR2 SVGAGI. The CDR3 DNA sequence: TGTGCTAGCAGTTACTCCATCGGGGAGAGGTACAGTGAGCAGTTCTTC. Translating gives CASSYSIGERYSEQFF.

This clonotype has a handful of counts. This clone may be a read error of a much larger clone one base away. CDR3 loop: CASSARQGTMRYTF. CDR3 nucleotide sequence: TGCGCCAGCAGCGCTAGACAGGGCACTATGAGGTACACCTTC. V usage is TRBV5-1 and J usage is TRBJ1-2; 7 nucleotides agree with TRBD1. The CDR3 has 14 residues. Germline V gives CDR1 SGHRS, CDR2 YFSETQ. The trim removed 4 bases at V and 11 bases at J, leaving 14 bases unmatched.

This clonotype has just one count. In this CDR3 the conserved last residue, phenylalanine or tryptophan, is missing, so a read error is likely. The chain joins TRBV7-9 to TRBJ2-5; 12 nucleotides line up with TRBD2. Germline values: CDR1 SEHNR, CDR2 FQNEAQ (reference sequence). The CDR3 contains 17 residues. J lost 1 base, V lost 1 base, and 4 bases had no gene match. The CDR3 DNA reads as TGTGCCAGCAGCTTAGAAGGACTAGCGGGGTTCCAAGAGACCCAGTACTCC. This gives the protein CASSLEGLAGFQETQYS.

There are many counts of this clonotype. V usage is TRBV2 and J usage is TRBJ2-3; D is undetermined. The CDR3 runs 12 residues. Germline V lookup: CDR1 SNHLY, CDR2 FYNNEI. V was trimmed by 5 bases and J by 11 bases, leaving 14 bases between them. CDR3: CASSYTTSMQYF. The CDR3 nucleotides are TGTGCCAGCAGTTACACTACGAGCATGCAGTATTTT.